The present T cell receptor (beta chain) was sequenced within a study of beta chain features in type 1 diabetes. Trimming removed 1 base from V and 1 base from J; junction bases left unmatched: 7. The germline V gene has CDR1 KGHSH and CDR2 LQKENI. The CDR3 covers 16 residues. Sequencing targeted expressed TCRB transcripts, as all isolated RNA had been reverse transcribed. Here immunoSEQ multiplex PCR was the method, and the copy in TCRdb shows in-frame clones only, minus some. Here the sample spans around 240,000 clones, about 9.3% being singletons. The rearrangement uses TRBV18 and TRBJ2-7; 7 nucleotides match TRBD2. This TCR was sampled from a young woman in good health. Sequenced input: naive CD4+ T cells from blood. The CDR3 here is CASSPQRDRLSYEQYF. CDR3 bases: TGTGCCAGCTCACCACAGCGGGACCGCCTGTCCTACGAGCAGTACTTC.